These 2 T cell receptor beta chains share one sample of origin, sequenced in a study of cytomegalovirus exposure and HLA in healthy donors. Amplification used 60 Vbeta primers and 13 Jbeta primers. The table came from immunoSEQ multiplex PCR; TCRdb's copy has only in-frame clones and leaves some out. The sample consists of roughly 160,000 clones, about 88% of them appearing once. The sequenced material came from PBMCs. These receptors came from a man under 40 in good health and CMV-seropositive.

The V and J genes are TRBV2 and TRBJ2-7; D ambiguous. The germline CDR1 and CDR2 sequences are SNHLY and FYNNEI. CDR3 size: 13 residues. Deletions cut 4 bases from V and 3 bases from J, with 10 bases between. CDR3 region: CASSVEQSYEQYV. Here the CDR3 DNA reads TGTGCCAGCAGTGTTGAACAGAGCTACGAGCAGTACGTC.

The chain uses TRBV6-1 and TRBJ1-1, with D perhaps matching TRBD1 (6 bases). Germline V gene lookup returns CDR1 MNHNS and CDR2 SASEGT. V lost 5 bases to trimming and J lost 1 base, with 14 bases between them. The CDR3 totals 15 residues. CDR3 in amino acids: CASSPRNRANTEAFF. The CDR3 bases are TGTGCCAGCAGTCCACGAAACAGGGCGAACACTGAAGCTTTCTTT.